Shown below are 15 T cell receptor beta chains from a single sample sequenced in a study of identical twins. TCRdb recomputed calls from the 5' RACE reads with MiXCR, one row per CDR3 protein. The table lists 200,000 to 250,000 distinct CDR3 sequences, approximately 7.1% of them singletons. These data also featured in a second study, about T cells expressing NK-cell markers.

Input material: CD8+ T cells sorted from blood. Receptors were obtained from a woman aged 18-35 years in good health.

This clonotype turned up a few times. The chain links TRBV9 to TRBJ2-3, with D tentatively TRBD1 or TRBD2 (6 bases each). The germline V and J ends were trimmed by 2 bases and 0 bases, with 13 bases remaining between them. Germline V gives CDR1 SGDLS, CDR2 YYNGEE. CDR3 length: 16 residues. CDR3 DNA sequence: TGTGCCAGCAGCGTTGGAGGGGGTTATAGCACAGATACGCAGTATTTT. It encodes CASSVGGGYSTDTQYF. Drawing the rest from reference TRBV9 and TRBJ2-3, the complete variable domain is DSGVTQTPKHLITATGQRVTLRCSPRSGDLSVYWYQQSLDQGLQFLIQYYNGEERAKGNILERFSAQQFPDLHSELNLSSLELGDSALYFCASSVGGGYSTDTQYFGPGTRLTVL.

Many counts were recorded for this clonotype. The chain has TRBV7-2 and TRBJ1-2; D is ambiguous. Per germline, CDR1 SGHTA and CDR2 FQGNSA. The CDR3 is 12 residues long. V was pared by 7 bases and J by 7 bases, with 13 bases between. CDR3 sequence: CASTPEGGGYTF. The CDR3 DNA is TGTGCCAGCACCCCAGAAGGTGGTGGCTACACCTTC.

This clonotype was found many times. This CDR3 reads CASSYSREINTGELFF. DNA for the CDR3: TGTGCCAGCAGTTACTCGAGGGAGATTAACACCGGGGAGCTGTTTTTT. The gene calls are TRBV6-2 or TRBV6-3 and TRBJ2-2; possibly TRBD2 for D (5 bases). V dropped 0 bases and J dropped 2 bases, with 10 bases sitting between them. This CDR3 comprises 16 residues. Germline loops: CDR1 MNHEY, CDR2 SVGEGT.

The rearrangement uses TRBV7-9 and TRBJ2-4; D is possibly TRBD2 (6 bases). Trimming took off 3 bases at V and 6 bases at J, with 18 bases between the two ends. Germline-derived CDR1 and CDR2 are SEHNR and FQNEAQ (reference sequence). There are 16 residues in the CDR3. The CDR3: CASSFSGSERGNIQYF. For the CDR3, the DNA is TGTGCCAGCAGCTTTTCCGGGAGTGAAAGAGGAAACATTCAGTACTTC.

The table lists this clonotype with a few counts. The chain employs TRBV20-1 and TRBJ2-7; 8 nucleotides line up with TRBD1. This CDR3 has 14 residues. Germline CDR1 DFQATT, CDR2 SNEGSKA (reference sequence). V shed 0 bases and J 5 bases; nucleotides not matched to a gene: 6. The CDR3 DNA sequence: TGCAGTGCTAGAGATCCCCAGGGGGCCCACGAGCAGTACTTC. The encoded protein is CSARDPQGAHEQYF.

A few counts support this clonotype. The chain carries TRBV7-9 and TRBJ2-5; maybe TRBD2 (6 bases). V gave up 5 bases and J gave up 5 bases, with 18 bases separating them. Germline loops: CDR1 SEHNR, CDR2 FQNEAQ (reference sequence). There are 15 residues in the CDR3. The CDR3 coding sequence is TGTGCCAGCAGCGCCCCGGGACTGCCTACGGAGACCCAGTACTTC. It yields the protein CASSAPGLPTETQYF.

V gene TRBV7-9 combines with J gene TRBJ2-3, with 9 bases fitting TRBD2. Germline CDR1 reads SEHNR; CDR2 reads FQNEAQ (reference sequence). The V segment lost 2 bases and the J segment 2 bases; nucleotides outside the gene matches: 5. The CDR3 length is 16 residues. The CDR3 loop reads CASSLKRGEFTDTQYF. The CDR3 DNA sequence: TGTGCCAGCAGCTTAAAGCGGGGGGAATTCACAGATACGCAGTATTTT. Drawing the rest from reference TRBV7-9 and TRBJ2-3, the complete variable domain is DTGVSQNPRHKITKRGQNVTFRCDPISEHNRLYWYRQTLGQGPEFLTYFQNEAQLEKSRLLSDRFSAERPKGSFSTLEIQRTEQGDSAMYLCASSLKRGEFTDTQYFGPGTRLTVL.

The gene calls are TRBV30 and TRBJ2-2; 11 positions agree with TRBD1. The V gene's germline CDR1 is GTSNPN and CDR2 SVGIG (reference sequence). The CDR3 is 15 amino acids. V dropped 6 bases and J dropped 6; count of bases not matched to a gene: 9. CDR3 sequence: CACERDRGSAGELFF. The CDR3 nucleotides are TGTGCCTGTGAGAGGGACAGGGGGTCTGCCGGGGAGCTGTTTTTT.

This clonotype came up a few times. The chain combines TRBV5-6 with TRBJ2-7; 7 bases are a match to TRBD1. V shed 2 bases, J shed 1 base, and the junction held 12 bases outside the gene matches. There are 17 residues in the CDR3. Germline CDR1 SGHDT, CDR2 YYEEEE. CDR3 protein: CASSLLFPDRWSYEQYF. In nucleotides, the CDR3 is TGTGCCAGCAGCTTACTATTTCCGGACAGGTGGTCCTACGAGCAGTACTTC.

Ten or more counts support this clonotype. The genes are TRBV12-3 or TRBV12-4 and TRBJ2-1; maybe TRBD2 (7 bases). CDR3 length equals 16 residues. Trimming pared 6 bases from V and 9 bases from J, leaving 24 bases between. The CDR3 protein is CASSLTGGGGRGEQFF. CDR3 nucleotides: TGTGCCAGCAGCCTAACTGGGGGGGGCGGTCGGGGTGAGCAGTTCTTC.

In its sample, this clonotype was seen a few times. This rearrangement joins TRBV9 to TRBJ1-2, with a weak D call TRBD1 (5 bases). This CDR3 region has 14 residues. V lost 4 bases and J lost 8, with 18 bases in between. The germline gives CDR1 SGDLS, CDR2 YYNGEE. The CDR3 protein is CASSSGGGFRGYTF. The CDR3 coding sequence is TGTGCCAGCAGCTCCGGGGGAGGGTTTCGAGGCTACACCTTC.

This clonotype was observed a single time. A read error may be the cause here, since a much bigger clone is one base away. The chain joins TRBV6-5 to TRBJ2-5, with 7 nucleotides matching TRBD2. Germline V gene lookup returns CDR1 MNHEY and CDR2 SVGAGI. V lost 4 bases and J lost 3; bases outside the gene matches: 14. The CDR3 runs to 17 residues. CDR3 amino acids: CASSSLFASGPEETQYF. Written as DNA, the CDR3 is TGTGCCAGCAGTTCCCTATTTGCTAGCGGCCCTGAAGAGACCCAGTACTTC.

This clonotype was detected a few times. This rearrangement joins TRBV5-1 to TRBJ2-7; 9 bases match TRBD1. Germline V lookup: CDR1 SGHRS, CDR2 YFSETQ. J gave up 5 bases and V 3 bases, and 6 bases lay outside the gene matches. There are 14 residues in the CDR3. CDR3 sequence: CASSSGQGFHEQYF. The CDR3 coding sequence is TGCGCCAGCAGCTCGGGACAGGGATTCCACGAGCAGTACTTC. Supplemented by reference TRBV5-1 and TRBJ2-7, the full variable domain reads KAGVTQTPRYLIKTRGQQVTLSCSPISGHRSVSWYQQTPGQGLQFLFEYFSETQRNKGNFPGRFSGRQFSNSRSEMNVSTLELGDSALYLCASSSGQGFHEQYFGPGTRLTVT.

The V gene is TRBV20-1, the J gene TRBJ2-1; D is unclear. The V gene's germline CDR1 is DFQATT and CDR2 SNEGSKA (reference sequence). The CDR3 is made up of 14 amino acids. With 1 base removed from V and 15 bases from J, the gap between germline ends came to 22 bases. This CDR3 is CSARGVNSAARGFF. The DNA for the CDR3 is TGCAGTGCTAGAGGGGTTAATTCTGCGGCGCGAGGGTTCTTC.

The V call is TRBV5-6, the J call TRBJ2-3; tentatively, D is TRBD2 (5 bases). With 8 bases removed from V and 14 bases from J, the gap between germline ends came to 27 bases. In germline, CDR1 is SGHDT, CDR2 YYEEEE. The CDR3 runs 14 residues. The CDR3 DNA reads TGTGCCAGGAGCGCCGGACTCGTCTGTTGTGCACTGTATTTT. Its translation: CARSAGLVCCALYF.